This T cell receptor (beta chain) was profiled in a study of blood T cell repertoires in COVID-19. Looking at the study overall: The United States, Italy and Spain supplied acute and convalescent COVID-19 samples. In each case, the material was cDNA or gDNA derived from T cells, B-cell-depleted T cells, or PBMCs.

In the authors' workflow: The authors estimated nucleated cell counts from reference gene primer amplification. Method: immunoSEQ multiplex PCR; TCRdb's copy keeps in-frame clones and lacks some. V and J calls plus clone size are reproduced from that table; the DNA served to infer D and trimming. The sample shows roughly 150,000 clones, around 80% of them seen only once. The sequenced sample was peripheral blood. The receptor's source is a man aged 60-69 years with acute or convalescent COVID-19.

CDR3 loop: CASSRTGGISNQPQHF. The CDR3 coding sequence is TGTGCCAGCAGCAGGACAGGGGGGATTAGCAATCAGCCCCAGCATTTT. This rearrangement joins TRBV6-2 or TRBV6-3 to TRBJ1-5; 10 nucleotides line up with TRBD1. The V gene's germline CDR1 is MNHEY and CDR2 SVGEGT. V shed 6 bases, J shed 0 bases, and the junction held 5 bases outside the gene matches. The CDR3 spans 16 residues.